The 29 T cell receptor beta chains below were found in one sample sequenced in a study of breast tumors, draining lymph nodes, adjacent tissues (dated by TCRdb to the mid-2010s). The axillary draining lymph nodes of breast cancer patients were the source of the lymph node samples. The method was multiplex PCR. These reads were obtained on an Illumina HiSeq 2000. TCRdb cleaned the public reads at Q25 with fastp, built clones with MiXCR and kept in-frame beta chains. Entries are consolidated by CDR3 protein sequence, retaining the most common genes and DNA. Present in this sample are 200,000 to 300,000 distinct CDR3 sequences, around 30% of which were seen just once. The ten largest make up approximately 1% of the sample. Sequenced: axillary lymph node tissue. The receptors come from a female donor with breast cancer. Some clones in this sample may be carry-over from other donors' samples.

This clonotype came up many times. The chain has TRBV5-1 and TRBJ2-7, with 7 bases identical to TRBD2. V shed 0 bases and J 3 bases; nucleotides not matched to a gene: 6. CDR3 length equals 15 residues. Germline V gives CDR1 SGHRS, CDR2 YFSETQ. The CDR3 DNA sequence: TGCGCCAGCAGCTTGGCGGGCGGACTAGTCTACGAGCAGTACTTC. Its translation: CASSLAGGLVYEQYF. Full variable domain (rest looked up from reference TRBV5-1 and TRBJ2-7): KAGVTQTPRYLIKTRGQQVTLSCSPISGHRSVSWYQQTPGQGLQFLFEYFSETQRNKGNFPGRFSGRQFSNSRSEMNVSTLELGDSALYLCASSLAGGLVYEQYFGPGTRLTVT.

The CDR3 DNA reads as TGTGCCAGCAGTTTGAGGATGGGGGGCGCAGGAGGGGATACGCAGTATTTT. This codes for CASSLRMGGAGGDTQYF. The chain recombines TRBV6-2 or TRBV6-3 with TRBJ2-3; D possibly matches TRBD1 or TRBD2 (6 bases each). This CDR3 region has 17 residues. V was shortened by 4 bases and J by 6 bases, with 23 bases between the two germline ends. Germline CDR1 is MNHEY and CDR2 is SVGEGT.

This clonotype was observed at least ten times. V and J are TRBV5-5 and TRBJ2-3; the D gene is possibly TRBD1 (5 bases). V lost 6 bases to trimming and J lost 0 bases, with 17 bases between them. Germline V gives CDR1 SGHKS, CDR2 YYEKEE (reference sequence). The CDR3 loop spans 16 amino acids. The CDR3 DNA sequence: TGTGCCAGCACCACCTCCTACAGGATCAGCACAGATACGCAGTATTTT. Translation: CASTTSYRISTDTQYF.

The count of this clonotype is one. The rearrangement joins TRBV4-1 to TRBJ2-5; TRBD2 agrees at 7 bases. The germline gives CDR1 MGHRA, CDR2 YSYEKL. This CDR3 is 15 amino acids long. The ends lost 6 bases at V and 7 bases at J; junction bases unmatched: 14. The CDR3 DNA sequence: TGCGCCAGCAGGCTCGGGGGGATAGGGGCTGGGACCCAGTACTTC. It is translated as CASRLGGIGAGTQYF.

The CDR3: CASSRDPRHSYTQYF. Here the CDR3 DNA reads TGTGCCAGCAGCCGGGACCCCCGCCATTCATATACGCAGTATTTT. This rearrangement joins TRBV3-1 to TRBJ2-3; D could derive from TRBD1 or TRBD2 (5 bases each). The CDR3 has 15 residues. Trimming removed 4 bases from V and 7 bases from J, with 18 bases in between. CDR1 and CDR2 (germline): LGHDT, YNNKEL (reference sequence).

There are many counts of this clonotype. The chain is built from TRBV10-1 and TRBJ2-1, with TRBD2 identical over 8 bases. In germline, CDR1 is WNHNN, CDR2 SYGVQD (reference sequence). The CDR3 has 16 residues. V lost 3 bases and J lost 1; bases outside the gene matches: 5. In DNA, the CDR3 is TGCGCCAGCAGTGAAGTTAGCGGGAATTCCTACAATGAGCAGTTCTTC. Translating gives CASSEVSGNSYNEQFF.

This clonotype was recorded many times. The rearrangement uses TRBV2 and TRBJ2-2; the match to TRBD2 covers 8 bases. V dropped 6 bases and J dropped 15; count of bases not matched to a gene: 24. Germline-derived CDR1 and CDR2 are SNHLY and FYNNEI. CDR3 size: 17 residues. The CDR3 region has the DNA TGTGCCAGCAGAACCATAGAGCGGGAGCATCGGGAGGGAGAGTTGTTTTTT. Protein: CASRTIEREHREGELFF.

The sample holds many counts of this clonotype. For the CDR3, the DNA is TGTGCCAGCAGCCCCCGGGGGGCGGTAGGTACGGATACGCAGTATTTT. This encodes CASSPRGAVGTDTQYF. The V call is TRBV14, the J call TRBJ2-3, with a possible D match to TRBD2 (7 bases). Trimming took off 4 bases at V and 6 bases at J, with 20 bases between the two ends. The CDR3 length is 16 residues. From germline, CDR1 is SGHDN and CDR2 FVKESK.

This clonotype occurred many times. The V and J genes are TRBV5-6 and TRBJ2-5; unclear D gene. Germline V CDR1 and CDR2: SGHDT, YYEEEE. The CDR3 totals 13 residues. V lost 0 bases, J lost 5 bases, and 8 bases lay in between. The CDR3 DNA follows: TGTGCCAGCAGCTTGGCAAGGCGGGAGACCCAGTACTTC. It codes for CASSLARRETQYF.

The chain recombines TRBV25-1 with TRBJ1-2; D unresolved. The V end was cut by 11 bases, the J end by 3 bases, with 25 bases between. CDR1 MGHDK and CDR2 SYGVNS come from the germline V gene. The CDR3 has 16 amino acids. CDR3: CARPEVLLPQDYGYTF. As DNA, the CDR3 is TGTGCCCGGCCCGAAGTACTGCTCCCTCAAGACTATGGCTACACCTTC.

At least ten counts were recorded for this clonotype. CDR3 nucleotides: TGCAGCGTTGACTTGGGGGATCGGCGCTATGGCTACACCTTC. This codes for CSVDLGDRRYGYTF. The V call is TRBV29-1, the J call TRBJ1-2, with D perhaps matching TRBD1 (5 bases). This CDR3 has 14 residues. Germline values: CDR1 SQVTM, CDR2 ANQGSEA. Trimming pared 3 bases from V and 4 bases from J, leaving 15 bases between. Full variable domain (remainder filled in from reference TRBV29-1 and TRBJ1-2): SAVISQKPSRDICQRGTSLTIQCQVDSQVTMMFWYRQQPGQSLTLIATANQGSEATYESGFVIDKFPISRPNLTFSTLTVSNMSPEDSSIYLCSVDLGDRRYGYTFGSGTRLTVV.

The chain employs TRBV10-2 and TRBJ2-4; 10 nucleotides match TRBD2. Looked up from germline, CDR1 is WSHSY and CDR2 is SAAADI. The V and J ends lost 3 bases and 0 bases, in that order; junction bases with no gene match: 11. The CDR3 sequence is 19 residues long. The CDR3 here is CASSDFTSGKALAKNIQYF. CDR3 coding DNA: TGCGCCAGCAGTGACTTTACTAGCGGGAAGGCTCTAGCCAAAAACATTCAGTACTTC.

V usage is TRBV15 and J usage is TRBJ2-5; 8 bases are shared with TRBD1. J lost 13 bases, V lost 2 bases, and 3 bases had no gene match. Germline CDR1 LNHNV, CDR2 YYDKDF (reference sequence). CDR3 length: 11 residues. CDR3 DNA: TGTGCCACCAGCAGAATTGGACAGGGGTACTTC. Translation gives CATSRIGQGYF. Combining the CDR3 with reference TRBV15 and TRBJ2-5 gives the whole variable domain DAMVIQNPRYQVTQFGKPVTLSCSQTLNHNVMYWYQQKSSQAPKLLFHYYDKDFNNEADTPDNFQSRRPNTSFCFLDIRSPGLGDTAMYLCATSRIGQGYFGPGTRLLVL.

This clonotype showed up many times. V gene TRBV5-1 combines with J gene TRBJ2-1, with 9 positions matching TRBD2. Germline V gives CDR1 SGHRS, CDR2 YFSETQ. V shed 0 bases and J 7 bases; nucleotides not matched to a gene: 8. The CDR3 has 16 amino acids. CDR3 coding DNA: TGCGCCAGCAGCTTGGTTTTGGCGGGAGGGGGGAATGAGCAGTTCTTC. Translating gives CASSLVLAGGGNEQFF.

At least ten counts were recorded for this clonotype. V usage is TRBV7-2 and J usage is TRBJ2-3; 13 nucleotides line up with TRBD2. J lost 4 bases, V lost 0 bases, and 13 bases had no gene match. Germline CDR1 and CDR2: SGHTA and FQGNSA. The CDR3 runs to 20 residues. The CDR3 bases are TGTGCCAGCAGCTTAGCGGTACGGACTAGCGGGAGTTTAGATCCAGATACGCAGTATTTT. This sequence encodes CASSLAVRTSGSLDPDTQYF. The variable domain in full, completed from reference TRBV7-2 and TRBJ2-3, reads GAGVSQSPSNKVTEKGKDVELRCDPISGHTALYWYRQSLGQGLEFLIYFQGNSAPDKSGLPSDRFSAERTGGSVSTLTIQRTQQEDSAVYLCASSLAVRTSGSLDPDTQYFGPGTRLTVL.

This clonotype was detected ten times or more. The chain employs TRBV5-4 and TRBJ2-5, with 13 nucleotides matching TRBD2. J lost 3 bases, V lost 4 bases, and 9 bases had no gene match. This CDR3 has 17 amino acids. Germline V CDR1 and CDR2: SGHNT, YYREEE (reference sequence). The CDR3 nucleotides are TGTGCCAGCAGCACGGGACTAGCGGGATTCACAAAAGAGACCCAGTACTTC. Its protein product is CASSTGLAGFTKETQYF. Full variable domain (missing parts from reference TRBV5-4 and TRBJ2-5): ETGVTQSPTHLIKTRGQQVTLRCSSQSGHNTVSWYQQALGQGPQFIFQYYREEENGRGNFPPRFSGLQFPNYSSELNVNALELDDSALYLCASSTGLAGFTKETQYFGPGTRLLVL.

This clonotype occurred many times. This chain connects TRBV5-4 to TRBJ2-3; 8 bases map to TRBD2. With V trimmed by 2 bases and J by 0 bases, 5 bases remained unmatched. The germline CDR1 and CDR2 sequences are SGHNT and YYREEE (reference sequence). The CDR3 totals 16 residues. As DNA, the CDR3 is TGTGCCAGCAGCTTATTCGGGAGGGGTAGCACAGATACGCAGTATTTT. It is translated as CASSLFGRGSTDTQYF.

The V and J genes are TRBV2 and TRBJ1-5, with TRBD1 as a possible D gene (5 bases). This CDR3 contains 16 residues. V dropped 7 bases and J dropped 1 base, with 17 bases sitting between them. Germline CDR1 is SNHLY and CDR2 is FYNNEI. The CDR3 protein is CASNRARDLSNQPQHF. The CDR3 DNA is TGTGCCAGCAACCGGGCCAGGGACTTGAGCAATCAGCCCCAGCATTTT.

The chain employs TRBV27 and TRBJ2-7; D tentatively fits TRBD1 or TRBD2 (5 bases each). The CDR3 is made up of 15 amino acids. V lost 10 bases, J lost 0 bases, and 19 bases lay in between. The V gene's germline CDR1 is MNHEY and CDR2 SMNVEV (reference sequence). The CDR3: CATVYRDGSSYEQYF. The CDR3 nucleotides read TGTGCCACCGTTTACCGGGACGGCAGCTCCTACGAGCAGTACTTC.

This clonotype appeared many times. The V call is TRBV19, the J call TRBJ2-7; TRBD2 might be the D (5 bases). Germline CDR1 reads LNHDA; CDR2 reads SQIVND (reference sequence). The CDR3 loop spans 14 amino acids. V was clipped by 3 bases and J by 6 bases, with 15 bases between them. The CDR3, as DNA: TGTGCCAGTAGTATCGGCCTCGTCGCGGGCGAGCAGTACTTC. Its translation: CASSIGLVAGEQYF.

This clonotype was seen at least ten times. The chain has TRBV4-1 and TRBJ2-2; 14 bases fit TRBD2. This CDR3 is built from 18 residues. Germline CDR1 MGHRA, CDR2 YSYEKL. After removal of 0 bases from V and 7 bases from J, the junction contained 7 bases not matched to a gene. DNA for the CDR3: TGCGCCAGCAGCCAAGAAGTGACTAGCGGGAGGGCCGGCGGGGAGCTGTTTTTT. This sequence encodes CASSQEVTSGRAGGELFF.

In its sample, this clonotype was seen many times. This rearrangement joins TRBV7-8 to TRBJ2-4; unclear D gene. Trimming cost V 4 bases and J 0 bases, with 7 bases left between them. Germline loops: CDR1 SGHVS, CDR2 FQNEAQ. The CDR3 runs 14 residues. The CDR3 bases are TGTGCCAGCAGCTCGACATTAGCCAAAAACATTCAGTACTTC. Translation gives CASSSTLAKNIQYF.

This clonotype was recorded at least ten times. The V gene is TRBV7-9, the J gene TRBJ1-2; D is unclear. The germline V gene has CDR1 SEHNR and CDR2 FQNEAQ (reference sequence). This CDR3 is built from 12 residues. V was shortened by 7 bases and J by 2 bases, with 8 bases between the two germline ends. The CDR3 DNA sequence: TGTGCCAGCACGAGGGTGAACTATGGCTACACCTTC. It yields the protein CASTRVNYGYTF.

This clonotype was seen once. As the CDR3 is not closed by the conserved phenylalanine or tryptophan, this likely results from a read error. The DNA is omitted, as the CDR3 cannot be located on it reliably, and the CDR3 follows TCRdb's listing. This chain links TRBV10-3 with TRBJ1-2. Germline CDR1 reads ENHRY; CDR2 reads SYGVKD. The CDR3 length is 10 residues, termini included. The CDR3 sequence is CAIRRDYPSY.

Of note for this clonotype: This may come from a read error, since a much larger clone is one base off. V is TRBV9 and J is TRBJ2-3; TRBD2 is a possible D gene (6 bases). The CDR3 is 16 residues long. V lost 4 bases, J lost 0 bases, and 15 bases lay in between. The germline gives CDR1 SGDLS, CDR2 YYNGEE. The DNA for the CDR3 is TGTGCCAGCAGCCCCGGAGGGTCTTCTAGCACAGATACGCAGTATTTT. It is translated as CASSPGGSSSTDTQYF.

For this clonotype: This may be a read error, as it is one base from a much larger clone. The J gene is TRBJ1-6, the V gene TRBV5-5, with TRBD1 identical over 10 bases. Trimming at V came to 1 base and at J to 11 bases, leaving 12 bases not matched to a gene. The V gene's germline CDR1 is SGHKS and CDR2 YYEKEE (reference sequence). The CDR3 has 17 residues. The CDR3 loop reads CASSLSAGTGVRPPLHF. The CDR3 DNA follows: TGTGCCAGCAGCTTGTCCGCCGGGACAGGGGTTCGACCACCCCTCCACTTT. Combining the CDR3 with reference TRBV5-5 and TRBJ1-6 gives the whole variable domain DAGVTQSPTHLIKTRGQQVTLRCSPISGHKSVSWYQQVLGQGPQFIFQYYEKEERGRGNFPDRFSARQFPNYSSELNVNALLLGDSALYLCASSLSAGTGVRPPLHFGNGTRLTVT.

At least ten counts were recorded for this clonotype. This chain connects TRBV6-1 to TRBJ2-2; D is unclear. Germline CDR1 reads MNHNS; CDR2 reads SASEGT. This CDR3 is 13 amino acids long. V was clipped by 4 bases and J by 7 bases, with 10 bases between them. CDR3 nucleotides: TGTGCCAGCAGTGCGGATCTAAACGGGGAGCTGTTTTTT. Amino acids: CASSADLNGELFF.

This clonotype was observed at least ten times. J is TRBJ1-6 and V is TRBV2; no clear D. CDR1 SNHLY and CDR2 FYNNEI come from the germline V gene. V lost 6 bases and J lost 0, with 15 bases in between. The CDR3 contains 17 residues. CDR3 loop: CASRDPVLSSYNSPLHF. CDR3 DNA sequence: TGTGCCAGCAGAGACCCAGTGCTGAGCTCCTATAATTCACCCCTCCACTTT.

The CDR3 region is CASSPQRFAGELFF. The CDR3 bases are TGTGCCAGCAGCCCACAGCGATTCGCCGGGGAGCTGTTTTTT. The V and J genes are TRBV7-9 and TRBJ2-2; D is unresolved. V gave up 5 bases and J gave up 6 bases, with 13 bases separating them. The CDR3 has 14 amino acids. The germline V gene encodes CDR1 SEHNR and CDR2 FQNEAQ (reference sequence).